This TCR beta chain came from a study of blood T cell repertoires in COVID-19. Study at large: Specimens from acute and convalescent COVID-19 originated in the United States, Italy and Spain. Sources were T cells, B-cell-depleted T cells, or PBMCs; the material itself was cDNA or gDNA.

Looked up from germline, CDR1 is SGHDT and CDR2 is YYEEEE. The CDR3 consists of 16 residues. J was trimmed by 0 bases and V by 4 bases; bases with no gene match: 9. Under the authors' procedure: It was from reference gene primer amplification that nucleated cell counts were estimated. Profiling relied on immunoSEQ multiplex PCR, and the TCRdb table lists in-frame clones only, not all of them. V, J and clone size are taken as reported in that table, and D and trimming were inferred from the DNA itself. The repertoire holds around 300,000 clones, just over 85% seen once, with 3% in the top ten. The genes are TRBV5-6 and TRBJ1-1, with 7 positions matching TRBD1. The TCR originated in a woman in her 30s with active or convalescent COVID-19. Sequencing used peripheral blood. In DNA form, the CDR3 reads TGTGCCAGCAGCCGGACCCCAGGGGGAATGAACACTGAAGCTTTCTTT. It encodes CASSRTPGGMNTEAFF.